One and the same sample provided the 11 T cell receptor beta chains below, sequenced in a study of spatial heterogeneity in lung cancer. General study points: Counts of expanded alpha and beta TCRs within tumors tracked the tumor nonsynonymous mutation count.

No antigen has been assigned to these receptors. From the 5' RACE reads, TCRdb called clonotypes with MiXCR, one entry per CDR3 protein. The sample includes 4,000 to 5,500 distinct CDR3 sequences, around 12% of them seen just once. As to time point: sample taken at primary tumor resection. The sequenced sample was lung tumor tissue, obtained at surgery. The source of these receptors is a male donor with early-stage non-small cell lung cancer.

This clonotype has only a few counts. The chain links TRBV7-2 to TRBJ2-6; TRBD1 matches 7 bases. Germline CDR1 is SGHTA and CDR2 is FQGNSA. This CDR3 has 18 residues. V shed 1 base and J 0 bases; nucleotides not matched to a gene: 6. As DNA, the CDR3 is TGTGCCAGCAGCTTAGTGAGGACAGGCTCCTCTGGGGCCAACGTCCTGACTTTC. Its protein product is CASSLVRTGSSGANVLTF. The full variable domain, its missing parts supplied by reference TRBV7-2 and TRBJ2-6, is GAGVSQSPSNKVTEKGKDVELRCDPISGHTALYWYRQSLGQGLEFLIYFQGNSAPDKSGLPSDRFSAERTGGSVSTLTIQRTQQEDSAVYLCASSLVRTGSSGANVLTFGAGSRLTVL.

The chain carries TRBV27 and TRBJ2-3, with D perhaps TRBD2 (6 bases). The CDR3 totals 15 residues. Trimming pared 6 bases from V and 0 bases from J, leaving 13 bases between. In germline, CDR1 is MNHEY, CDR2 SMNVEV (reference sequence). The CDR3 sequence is CASRLLATSTDTQYF. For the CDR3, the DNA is TGTGCCAGCAGACTCCTAGCGACTAGCACAGATACGCAGTATTTT.

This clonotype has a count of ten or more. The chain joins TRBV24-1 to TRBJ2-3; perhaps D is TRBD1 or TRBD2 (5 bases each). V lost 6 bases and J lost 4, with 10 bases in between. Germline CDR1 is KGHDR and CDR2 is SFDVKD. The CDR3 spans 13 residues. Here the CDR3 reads CATSMGVPDTQYF. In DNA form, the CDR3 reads TGTGCCACCAGTATGGGGGTCCCAGATACGCAGTATTTT.

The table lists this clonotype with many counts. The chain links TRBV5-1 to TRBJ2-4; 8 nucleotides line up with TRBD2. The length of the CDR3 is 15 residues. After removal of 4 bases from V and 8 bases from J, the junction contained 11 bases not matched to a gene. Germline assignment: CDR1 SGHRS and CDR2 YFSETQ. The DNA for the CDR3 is TGCGCCAGCAGCCCTCTCGGGGGGGGAGTTGACATTCAGTACTTC. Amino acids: CASSPLGGGVDIQYF.

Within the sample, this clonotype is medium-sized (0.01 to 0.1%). CDR3 in amino acids: CASSLDGIYGYTF. In DNA, the CDR3 is TGTGCCAGCAGCTTAGACGGAATCTATGGCTACACCTTC. The chain uses TRBV7-9 and TRBJ1-2, with D unclear. From germline, CDR1 is SEHNR and CDR2 FQNEAQ (reference sequence). The CDR3 runs to 13 residues. V was clipped by 1 base and J by 4 bases, with 7 bases between them.

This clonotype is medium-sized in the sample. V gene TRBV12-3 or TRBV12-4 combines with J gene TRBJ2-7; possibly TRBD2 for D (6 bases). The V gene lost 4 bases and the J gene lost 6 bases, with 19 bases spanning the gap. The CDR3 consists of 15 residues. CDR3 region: CASSSETGLPTEQYF. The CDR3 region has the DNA TGTGCCAGCAGTTCAGAGACGGGACTCCCGACCGAGCAGTACTTC.

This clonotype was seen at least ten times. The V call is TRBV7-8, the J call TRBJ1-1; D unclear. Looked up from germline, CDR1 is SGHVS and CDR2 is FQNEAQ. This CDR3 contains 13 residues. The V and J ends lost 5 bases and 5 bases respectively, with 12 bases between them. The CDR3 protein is CASSDRTRTEAFF. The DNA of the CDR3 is TGTGCCAGCAGCGACCGTACGAGGACTGAAGCTTTCTTT.

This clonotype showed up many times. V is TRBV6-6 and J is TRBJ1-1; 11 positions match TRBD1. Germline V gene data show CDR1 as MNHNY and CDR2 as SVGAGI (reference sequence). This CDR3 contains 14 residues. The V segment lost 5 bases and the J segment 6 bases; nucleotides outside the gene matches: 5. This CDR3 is CASSRPGQGAEAFF. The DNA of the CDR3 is TGTGCCAGCAGTCGGCCGGGACAGGGGGCTGAAGCTTTCTTT.

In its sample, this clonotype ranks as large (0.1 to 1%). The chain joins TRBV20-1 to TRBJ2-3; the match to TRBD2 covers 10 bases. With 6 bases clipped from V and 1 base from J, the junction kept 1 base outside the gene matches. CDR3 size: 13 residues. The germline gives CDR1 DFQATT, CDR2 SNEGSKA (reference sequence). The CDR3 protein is CSAGTSGTDTQYF. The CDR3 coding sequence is TGCAGTGCCGGGACTAGCGGCACAGATACGCAGTATTTT.

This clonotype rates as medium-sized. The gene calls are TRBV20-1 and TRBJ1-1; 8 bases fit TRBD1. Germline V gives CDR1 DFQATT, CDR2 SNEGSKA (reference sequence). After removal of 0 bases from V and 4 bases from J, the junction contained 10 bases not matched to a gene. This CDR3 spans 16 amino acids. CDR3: CSAREPGTGGLTEAFF. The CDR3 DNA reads TGCAGTGCTAGAGAACCCGGGACAGGAGGCCTCACTGAAGCTTTCTTT.

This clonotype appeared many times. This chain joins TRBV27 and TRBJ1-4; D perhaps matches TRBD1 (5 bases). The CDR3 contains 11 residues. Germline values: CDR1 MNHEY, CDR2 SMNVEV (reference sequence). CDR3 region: CAEEGRKKLFF. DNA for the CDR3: TGTGCGGAGGAGGGGCGAAAAAAACTGTTTTTT.